A few counts support the clone carrying this T cell receptor (beta chain). Antigen specificity is unknown. The sample comes from a study of beta chain features in type 1 diabetes. Study-wide results and caveats: VDJ junctions sequenced from type 1 diabetes patients showed fewer insertions and more deletions. The influence of HLA type on TCRB rearrangement stayed undetermined.

Markers CD45RO/CCR7/CD25/CD127/CD95/CD27 served to sort CD4+ naive, central memory, regulatory and stem cell-like memory cells. V lost 4 bases and J lost 10; bases outside the gene matches: 6. The CDR3 length is 15 residues. Germline assignment: CDR1 SGHNT and CDR2 YENEEA. The investigators reverse transcribed all of the isolated RNA, so they sequenced expressed TCRB transcripts. The method was immunoSEQ multiplex PCR; TCRdb's version includes in-frame clones alone and lacks a portion of them. Among 500,000 to 700,000 clones, around a sixth were seen once, and the ten largest hold around 0.095%. The source of this sequence is a man in his late teens or twenties in good health. Sequencing was carried out using naive CD4+ T cells from blood. This chain joins TRBV11-3 and TRBJ2-1, with 14 bases that match TRBD2. The CDR3 sequence is CASSSAGTSGGEQFF. Written as DNA, the CDR3 is TGTGCCAGCAGCTCAGCCGGGACTAGCGGGGGAGAGCAGTTCTTC.